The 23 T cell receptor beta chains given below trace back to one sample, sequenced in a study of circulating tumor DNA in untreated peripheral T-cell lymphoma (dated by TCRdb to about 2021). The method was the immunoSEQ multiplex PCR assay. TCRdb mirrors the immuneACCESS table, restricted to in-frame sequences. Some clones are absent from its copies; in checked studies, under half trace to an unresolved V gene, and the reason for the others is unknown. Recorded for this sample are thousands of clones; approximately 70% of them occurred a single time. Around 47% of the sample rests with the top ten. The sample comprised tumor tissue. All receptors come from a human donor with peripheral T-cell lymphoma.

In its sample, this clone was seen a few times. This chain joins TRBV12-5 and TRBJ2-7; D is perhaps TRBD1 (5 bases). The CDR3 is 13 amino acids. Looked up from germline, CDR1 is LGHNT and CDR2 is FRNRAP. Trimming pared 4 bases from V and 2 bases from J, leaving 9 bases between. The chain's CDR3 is CASGSGHTYEQYF. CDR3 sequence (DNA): TGTGCTAGTGGTTCAGGACATACCTACGAGCAGTACTTC.

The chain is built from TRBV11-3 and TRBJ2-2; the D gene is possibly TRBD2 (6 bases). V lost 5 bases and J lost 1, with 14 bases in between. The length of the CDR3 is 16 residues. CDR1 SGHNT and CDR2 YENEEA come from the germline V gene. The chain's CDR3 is CASSPQGSGNTGELFF. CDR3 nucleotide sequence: TGTGCCAGCAGCCCTCAGGGTAGCGGGAACACCGGGGAGCTGTTTTTT.

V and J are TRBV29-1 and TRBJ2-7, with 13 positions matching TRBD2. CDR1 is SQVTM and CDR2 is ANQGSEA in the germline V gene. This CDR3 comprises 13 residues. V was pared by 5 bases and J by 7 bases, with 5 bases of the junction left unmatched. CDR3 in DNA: TGCAGCGTTTTTTGGACTAGCGGGAGTGAGCAGTACTTC. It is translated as CSVFWTSGSEQYF.

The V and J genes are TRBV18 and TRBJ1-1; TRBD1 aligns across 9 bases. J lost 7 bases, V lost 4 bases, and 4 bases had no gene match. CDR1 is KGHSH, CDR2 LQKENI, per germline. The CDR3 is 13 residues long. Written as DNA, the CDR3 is TGTGCCAGCTCACTCGGACAGGGGTTTGAAGCTTTCTTT. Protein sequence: CASSLGQGFEAFF.

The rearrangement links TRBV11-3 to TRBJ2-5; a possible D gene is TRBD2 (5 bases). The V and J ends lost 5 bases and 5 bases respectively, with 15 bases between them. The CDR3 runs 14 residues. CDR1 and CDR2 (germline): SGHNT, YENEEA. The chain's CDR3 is CASSPTTSEETQYF. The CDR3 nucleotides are TGTGCCAGCAGCCCAACTACTAGTGAGGAGACCCAGTACTTC. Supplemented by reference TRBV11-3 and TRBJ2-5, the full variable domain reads EAGVVQSPRYKIIEKKQPVAFWCNPISGHNTLYWYLQNLGQGPELLIRYENEEAVDDSQLPKDRFSAERLKGVDSTLKIQPAELGDSAVYLCASSPTTSEETQYFGPGTRLLVL.

The CDR3 reads CASGLAYSDNTDTQYF. The CDR3 DNA sequence: TGTGCTAGTGGTTTGGCGTACAGCGATAACACAGATACGCAGTATTTT. V and J are TRBV12-5 and TRBJ2-3; D ambiguous. Germline CDR1 is LGHNT and CDR2 is FRNRAP. V lost 1 base and J lost 2, with 13 bases in between. CDR3 length equals 16 residues.

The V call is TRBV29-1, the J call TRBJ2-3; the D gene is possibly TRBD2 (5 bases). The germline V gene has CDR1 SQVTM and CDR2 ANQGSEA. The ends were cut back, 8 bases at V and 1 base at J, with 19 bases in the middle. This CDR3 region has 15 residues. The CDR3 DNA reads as TGCAGCTCCCTTGGAGAGGGATTGGGCACAGATACGCAGTATTTT. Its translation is CSSLGEGLGTDTQYF.

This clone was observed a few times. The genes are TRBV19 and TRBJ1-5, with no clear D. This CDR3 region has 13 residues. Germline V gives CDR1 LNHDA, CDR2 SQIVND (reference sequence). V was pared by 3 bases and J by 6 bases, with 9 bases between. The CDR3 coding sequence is TGTGCCAGTAGTATCCTTCGCGGTCAGCCCCAGCATTTT. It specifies CASSILRGQPQHF.

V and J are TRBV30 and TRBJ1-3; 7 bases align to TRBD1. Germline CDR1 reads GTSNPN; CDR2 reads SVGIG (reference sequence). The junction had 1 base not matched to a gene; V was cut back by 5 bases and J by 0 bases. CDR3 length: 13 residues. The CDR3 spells CAWGQVSGNTIYF. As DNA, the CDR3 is TGTGCCTGGGGACAGGTCTCTGGAAACACCATATATTTT.

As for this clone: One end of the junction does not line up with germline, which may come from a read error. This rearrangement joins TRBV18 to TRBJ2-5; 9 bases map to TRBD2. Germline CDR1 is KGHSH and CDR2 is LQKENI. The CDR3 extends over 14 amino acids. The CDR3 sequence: CTSSVAGAKETQYF. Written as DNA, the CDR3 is TGTACCAGCTCAGTAGCGGGAGCTAAAGAGACCCAGTACTTC. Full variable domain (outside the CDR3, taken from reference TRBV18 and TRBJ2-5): NAGVMQNPRHLVRRRGQEARLRCSPMKGHSHVYWYRQLPEEGLKFMVYLQKENIIDESGMPKERFSAEFPKEGPSILRIQQVVRGDSAAYFCTSSVAGAKETQYFGPGTRLLVL.

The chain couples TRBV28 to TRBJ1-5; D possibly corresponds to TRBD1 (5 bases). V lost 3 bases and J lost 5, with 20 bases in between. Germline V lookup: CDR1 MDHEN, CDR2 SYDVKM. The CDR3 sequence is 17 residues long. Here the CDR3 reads CASSFPAWGLNYQPQHF. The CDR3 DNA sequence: TGTGCCAGCAGTTTCCCCGCTTGGGGGTTGAACTATCAGCCCCAGCATTTT.

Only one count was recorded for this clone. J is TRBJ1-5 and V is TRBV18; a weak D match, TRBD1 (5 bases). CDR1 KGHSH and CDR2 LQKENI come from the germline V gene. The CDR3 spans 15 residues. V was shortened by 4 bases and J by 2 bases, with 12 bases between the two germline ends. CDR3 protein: CASSQTPGRNQPQHF. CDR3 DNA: TGTGCCAGCTCACAAACCCCGGGGCGCAATCAGCCCCAGCATTTT.

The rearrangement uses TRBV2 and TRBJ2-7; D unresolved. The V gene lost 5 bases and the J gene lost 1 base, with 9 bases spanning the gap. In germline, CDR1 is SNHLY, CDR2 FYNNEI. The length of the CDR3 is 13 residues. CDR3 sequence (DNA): TGTGCCAGCAGTCCCCTTGGGTCCTACGAGCAGTACTTC. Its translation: CASSPLGSYEQYF.

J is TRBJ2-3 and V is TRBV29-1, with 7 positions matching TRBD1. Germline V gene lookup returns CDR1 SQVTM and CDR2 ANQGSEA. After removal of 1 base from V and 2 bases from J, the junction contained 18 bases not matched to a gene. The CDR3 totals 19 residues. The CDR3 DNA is TGCAGCGTTGAAGTTGGGCAGGGGGTCCCTGCCTCTCACACAGATACGCAGTATTTT. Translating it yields CSVEVGQGVPASHTDTQYF.

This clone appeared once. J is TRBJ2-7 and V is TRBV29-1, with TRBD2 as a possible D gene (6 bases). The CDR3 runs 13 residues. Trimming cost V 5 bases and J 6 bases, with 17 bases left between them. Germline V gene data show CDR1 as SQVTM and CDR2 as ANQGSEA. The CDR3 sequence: CSVRPEGSREQYF. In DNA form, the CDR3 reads TGCAGCGTTCGACCGGAGGGGTCCCGCGAGCAGTACTTC.

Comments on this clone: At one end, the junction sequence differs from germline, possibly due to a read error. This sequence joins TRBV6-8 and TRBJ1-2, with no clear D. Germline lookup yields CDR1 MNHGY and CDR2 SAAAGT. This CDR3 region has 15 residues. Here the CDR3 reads CAISGSRVLAYGYTF. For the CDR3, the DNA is TGTGCCATCAGTGGATCCAGAGTACTGGCCTATGGCTACACCTTC.

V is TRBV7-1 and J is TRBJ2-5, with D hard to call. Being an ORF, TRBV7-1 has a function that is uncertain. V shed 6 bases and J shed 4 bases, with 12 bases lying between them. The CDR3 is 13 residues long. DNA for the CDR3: TGTGCCAGCAGGTTAATTGGGGTAGAGACCCAGTACTTC. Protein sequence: CASRLIGVETQYF.

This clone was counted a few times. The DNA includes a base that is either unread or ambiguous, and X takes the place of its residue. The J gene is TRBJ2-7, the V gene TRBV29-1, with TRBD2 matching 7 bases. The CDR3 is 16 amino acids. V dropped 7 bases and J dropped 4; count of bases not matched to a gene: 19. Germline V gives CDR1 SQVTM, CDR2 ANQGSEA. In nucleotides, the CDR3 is TGCAGCGCCGCAGCCGGYGGGAGGGAGATTCGGTACGAGCAGTACTTC. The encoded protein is CSAAAXGREIRYEQYF. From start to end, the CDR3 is CSAAAGGREIRYEQYF.

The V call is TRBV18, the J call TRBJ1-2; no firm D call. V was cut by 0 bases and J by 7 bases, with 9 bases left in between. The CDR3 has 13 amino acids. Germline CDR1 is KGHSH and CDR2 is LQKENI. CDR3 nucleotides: TGTGCCAGCTCACCACCGGGGAGGGTTGGCTACACCTTC. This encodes CASSPPGRVGYTF. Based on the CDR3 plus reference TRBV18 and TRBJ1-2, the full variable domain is NAGVMQNPRHLVRRRGQEARLRCSPMKGHSHVYWYRQLPEEGLKFMVYLQKENIIDESGMPKERFSAEFPKEGPSILRIQQVVRGDSAAYFCASSPPGRVGYTFGSGTRLTVV.

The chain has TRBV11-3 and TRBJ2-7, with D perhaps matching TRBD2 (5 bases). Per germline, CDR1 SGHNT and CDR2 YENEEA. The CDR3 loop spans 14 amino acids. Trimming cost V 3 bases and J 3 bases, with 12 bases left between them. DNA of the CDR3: TGTGCCAGCAGCTTCCTAGCCATCGACTACGAGCAGTACTTC. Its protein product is CASSFLAIDYEQYF.

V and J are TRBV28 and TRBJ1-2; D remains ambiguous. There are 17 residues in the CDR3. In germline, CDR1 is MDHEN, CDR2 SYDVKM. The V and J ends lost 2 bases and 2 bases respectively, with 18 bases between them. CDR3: CASSLVAIPKRNYGYTF. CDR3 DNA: TGTGCCAGCAGTTTAGTAGCCATCCCGAAGAGAAACTATGGCTACACCTTC.

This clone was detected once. The DNA for the CDR3 is TGCGCCAGCAGCTCCACCCCGGGACAGGGGGTAAGTGAGCAGTTCTTC. Translated: CASSSTPGQGVSEQFF. This chain links TRBV5-1 with TRBJ2-1, with TRBD1 matching 11 bases. The junction had 11 bases not matched to a gene; V was cut back by 3 bases and J by 9 bases. Germline CDR1 reads SGHRS; CDR2 reads YFSETQ. The CDR3 is 16 amino acids.

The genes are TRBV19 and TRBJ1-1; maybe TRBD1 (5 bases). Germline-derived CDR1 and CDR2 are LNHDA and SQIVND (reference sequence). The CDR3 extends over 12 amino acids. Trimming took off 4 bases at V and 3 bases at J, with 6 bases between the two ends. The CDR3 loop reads CASSRGDTEAFF. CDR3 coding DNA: TGTGCCAGTAGTAGGGGGGACACTGAAGCTTTCTTT.